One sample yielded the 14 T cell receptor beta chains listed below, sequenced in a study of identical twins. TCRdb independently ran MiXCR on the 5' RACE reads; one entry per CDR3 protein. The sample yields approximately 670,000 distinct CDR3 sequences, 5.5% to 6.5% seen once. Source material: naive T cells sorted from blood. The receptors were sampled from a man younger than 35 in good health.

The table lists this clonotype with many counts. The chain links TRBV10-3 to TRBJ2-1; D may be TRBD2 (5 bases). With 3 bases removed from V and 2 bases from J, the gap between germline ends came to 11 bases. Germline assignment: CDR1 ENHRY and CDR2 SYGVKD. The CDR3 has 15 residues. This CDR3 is CAISERGITYNEQFF. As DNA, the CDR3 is TGTGCCATCAGTGAAAGAGGGATCACCTACAATGAGCAGTTCTTC.

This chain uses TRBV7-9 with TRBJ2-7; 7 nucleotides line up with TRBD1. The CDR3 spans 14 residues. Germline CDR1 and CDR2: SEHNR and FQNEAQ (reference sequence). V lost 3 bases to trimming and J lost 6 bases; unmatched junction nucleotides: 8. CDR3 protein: CASSFSGGNGEQYF. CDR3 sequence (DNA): TGTGCCAGCAGCTTTTCAGGGGGAAACGGCGAGCAGTACTTC.

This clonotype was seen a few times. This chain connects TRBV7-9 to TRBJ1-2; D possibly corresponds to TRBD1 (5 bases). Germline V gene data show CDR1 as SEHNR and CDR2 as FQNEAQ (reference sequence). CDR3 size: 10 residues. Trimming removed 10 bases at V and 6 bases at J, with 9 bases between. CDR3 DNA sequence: TGTGCCATGGGGGAGGATGGCTACACCTTC. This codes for CAMGEDGYTF.

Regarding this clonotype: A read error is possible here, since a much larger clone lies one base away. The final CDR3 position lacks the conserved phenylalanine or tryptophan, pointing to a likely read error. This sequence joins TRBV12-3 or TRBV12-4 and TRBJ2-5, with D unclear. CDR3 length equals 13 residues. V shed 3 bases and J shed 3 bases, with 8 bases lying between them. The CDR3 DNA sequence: TGTGCCAGCAGTTTCGGAGTTAAAGAGACCCAGTACCTC. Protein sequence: CASSFGVKETQYL.

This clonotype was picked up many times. DNA of the CDR3: TGTGCCAGCAGCAACCTCGGGGGGACAAAGGATAGCAATCAGCCCCAGCATTTT. It encodes CASSNLGGTKDSNQPQHF. The chain uses TRBV21-1 and TRBJ1-5; the DNA was not compared with TRBD1, the D call given in the table. TRBV21-1 is described as a pseudogene. This CDR3 region has 18 residues.

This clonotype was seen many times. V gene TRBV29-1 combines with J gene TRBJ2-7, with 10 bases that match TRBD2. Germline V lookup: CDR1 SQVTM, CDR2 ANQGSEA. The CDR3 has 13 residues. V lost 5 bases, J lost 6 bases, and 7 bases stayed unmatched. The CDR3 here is CSVIAGGRAEQYV. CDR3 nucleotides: TGCAGCGTTATAGCGGGAGGCCGGGCCGAGCAGTACGTC.

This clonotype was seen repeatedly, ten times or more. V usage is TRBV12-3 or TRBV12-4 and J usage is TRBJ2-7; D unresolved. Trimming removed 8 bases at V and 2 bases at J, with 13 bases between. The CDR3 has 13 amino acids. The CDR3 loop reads CASRPDTTYEQYF. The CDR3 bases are TGTGCCAGCCGACCTGACACCACCTACGAGCAGTACTTC.

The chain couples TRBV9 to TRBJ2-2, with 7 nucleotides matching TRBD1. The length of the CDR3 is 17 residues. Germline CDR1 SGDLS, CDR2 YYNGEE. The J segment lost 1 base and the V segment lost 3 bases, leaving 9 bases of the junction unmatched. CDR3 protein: CASSAGITGENTGELFF. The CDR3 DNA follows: TGTGCCAGCAGCGCCGGGATCACAGGGGAGAACACCGGGGAGCTGTTTTTT.

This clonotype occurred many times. The CDR3 protein is CSARDVSKKETQYF. The CDR3 bases are TGCAGTGCTAGAGATGTGAGCAAGAAGGAGACCCAGTACTTC. The chain has TRBV20-1 and TRBJ2-5; D is undetermined. Germline V lookup: CDR1 DFQATT, CDR2 SNEGSKA (reference sequence). CDR3 size: 14 residues. With 0 bases removed from V and 5 bases from J, the gap between germline ends came to 13 bases.

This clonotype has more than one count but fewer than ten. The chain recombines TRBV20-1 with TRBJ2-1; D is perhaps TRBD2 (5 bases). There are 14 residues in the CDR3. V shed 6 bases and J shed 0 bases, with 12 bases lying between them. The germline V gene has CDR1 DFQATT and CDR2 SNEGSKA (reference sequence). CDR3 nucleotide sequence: TGCAGTGCCCGGGGTAGCGCCTCCTACAATGAGCAGTTCTTC. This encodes CSARGSASYNEQFF.

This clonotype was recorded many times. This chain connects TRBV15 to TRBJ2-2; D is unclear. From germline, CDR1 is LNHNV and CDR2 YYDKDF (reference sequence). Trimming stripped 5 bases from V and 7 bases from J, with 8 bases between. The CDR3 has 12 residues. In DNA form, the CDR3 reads TGTGCCACCAGCGACCCCGGCGGGGAGCTGTTTTTT. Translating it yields CATSDPGGELFF.

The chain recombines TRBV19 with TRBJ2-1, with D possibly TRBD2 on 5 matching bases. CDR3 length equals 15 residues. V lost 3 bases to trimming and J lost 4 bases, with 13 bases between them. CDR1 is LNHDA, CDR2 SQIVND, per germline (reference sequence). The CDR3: CASSIPGLEYNEQFF. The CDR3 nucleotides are TGTGCCAGTAGTATCCCCGGACTGGAATACAATGAGCAGTTCTTC. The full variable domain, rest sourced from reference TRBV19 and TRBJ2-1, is DGGITQSPKYLFRKEGQNVTLSCEQNLNHDAMYWYRQDPGQGLRLIYYSQIVNDFQKGDIAEGYSVSREKKESFPLTVTSAQKNPTAFYLCASSIPGLEYNEQFFGPGTRLTVL.

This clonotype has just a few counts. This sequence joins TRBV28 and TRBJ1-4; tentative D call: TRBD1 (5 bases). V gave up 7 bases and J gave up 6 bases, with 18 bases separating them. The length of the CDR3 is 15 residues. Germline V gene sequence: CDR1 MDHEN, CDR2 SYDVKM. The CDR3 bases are TGTGCCAGCACTCCACGCGGCAGGGTTGATGAAAAACTGTTTTTT. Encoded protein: CASTPRGRVDEKLFF. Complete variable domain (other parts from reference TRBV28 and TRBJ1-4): DVKVTQSSRYLVKRTGEKVFLECVQDMDHENMFWYRQDPGLGLRLIYFSYDVKMKEKGDIPEGYSVSREKKERFSLILESASTNQTSMYLCASTPRGRVDEKLFFGSGTQLSVL.

Here the CDR3 reads CASSRWGQGSYEQYV. The CDR3 DNA sequence: TGTGCCAGCAGCCGTTGGGGACAGGGCTCCTACGAGCAGTACGTC. The rearrangement links TRBV7-9 to TRBJ2-7; 9 bases align to TRBD1. CDR3 size: 15 residues. Germline V gene data show CDR1 as SEHNR and CDR2 as FQNEAQ (reference sequence). The J segment lost 0 bases and the V segment lost 5 bases, leaving 5 bases of the junction unmatched.